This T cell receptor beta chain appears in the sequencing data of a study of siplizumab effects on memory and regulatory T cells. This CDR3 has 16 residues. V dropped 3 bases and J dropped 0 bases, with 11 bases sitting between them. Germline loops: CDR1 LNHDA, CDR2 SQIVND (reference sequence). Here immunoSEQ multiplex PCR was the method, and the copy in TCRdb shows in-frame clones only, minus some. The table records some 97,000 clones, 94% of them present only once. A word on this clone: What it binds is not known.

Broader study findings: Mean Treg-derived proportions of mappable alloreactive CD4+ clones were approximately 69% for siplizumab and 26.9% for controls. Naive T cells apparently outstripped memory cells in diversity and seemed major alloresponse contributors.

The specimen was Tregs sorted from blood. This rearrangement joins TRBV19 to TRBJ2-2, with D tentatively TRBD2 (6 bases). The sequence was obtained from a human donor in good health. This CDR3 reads CASSMGTGSNTGELFF. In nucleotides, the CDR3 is TGTGCCAGTAGTATGGGGACTGGGTCGAACACCGGGGAGCTGTTTTTT.